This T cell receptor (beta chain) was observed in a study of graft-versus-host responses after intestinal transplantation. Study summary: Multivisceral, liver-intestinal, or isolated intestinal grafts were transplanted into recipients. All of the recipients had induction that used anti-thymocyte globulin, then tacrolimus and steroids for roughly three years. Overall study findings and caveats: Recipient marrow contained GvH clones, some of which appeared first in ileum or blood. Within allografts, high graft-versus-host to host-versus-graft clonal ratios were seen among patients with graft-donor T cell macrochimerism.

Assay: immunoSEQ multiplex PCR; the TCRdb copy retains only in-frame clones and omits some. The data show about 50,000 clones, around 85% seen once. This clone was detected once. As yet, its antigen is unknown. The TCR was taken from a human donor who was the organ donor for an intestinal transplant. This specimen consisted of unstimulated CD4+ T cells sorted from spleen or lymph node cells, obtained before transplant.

The CDR3 DNA reads TGCGCCAGCAGCTTGGTTCCGGGACAGGGGGCCCTTGGAACTAATGAAAAACTGTTTTTT. Translation gives CASSLVPGQGALGTNEKLFF. The rearrangement joins TRBV5-1 to TRBJ1-4; 12 bases are shared with TRBD1. With 0 bases clipped from V and 1 base from J, the junction kept 10 bases outside the gene matches. From germline, CDR1 is SGHRS and CDR2 YFSETQ. The CDR3 totals 20 residues.